This T cell receptor (beta chain) was recovered during a study of CD8+ T cells in alopecia areata. At the level of the study: Among treated patients, oral tofacitinib was administered at 5 to 10 mg twice daily.

This clone was seen a handful of times. Its antigen is unidentified. Other nucleotide sequences from this sample produce the same CDR3. Treatment here: oral pan-JAK inhibitor, 5-10 mg twice daily. Both peripheral blood and punch biopsies of lesional scalp skin were obtained from patients who had alopecia areata. Findings of the study overall: Among the top 100, expanded CD8+ clones, as well as scalp clonality, were significantly decreased by tofacitinib. Uncertain still, given a single nonresponder, is whether baseline CD8+ expansion links to response.

Sequencing templates came from extracted RNA that was reverse transcribed into cDNA. The assay was immunoSEQ multiplex PCR, and TCRdb's table has in-frame clones only and misses some. The sample shows about 190,000 clones, more than 55% of them seen only once. The specimen was CD4+ T cells sorted from blood, collected at week 4, from a patient treated with tofacitinib. The clonotype comes from a human donor with alopecia areata.

CDR3 region: CSAREETQYF. CDR3 in DNA: TGCAGCGCGAGGGAAGAGACCCAGTACTTC. This sequence joins TRBV29-1 and TRBJ2-5, with D possibly being TRBD2 (5 bases). This CDR3 contains 10 residues. Germline CDR1 SQVTM, CDR2 ANQGSEA. The V gene lost 7 bases and the J gene lost 3 bases, with 6 bases spanning the gap.